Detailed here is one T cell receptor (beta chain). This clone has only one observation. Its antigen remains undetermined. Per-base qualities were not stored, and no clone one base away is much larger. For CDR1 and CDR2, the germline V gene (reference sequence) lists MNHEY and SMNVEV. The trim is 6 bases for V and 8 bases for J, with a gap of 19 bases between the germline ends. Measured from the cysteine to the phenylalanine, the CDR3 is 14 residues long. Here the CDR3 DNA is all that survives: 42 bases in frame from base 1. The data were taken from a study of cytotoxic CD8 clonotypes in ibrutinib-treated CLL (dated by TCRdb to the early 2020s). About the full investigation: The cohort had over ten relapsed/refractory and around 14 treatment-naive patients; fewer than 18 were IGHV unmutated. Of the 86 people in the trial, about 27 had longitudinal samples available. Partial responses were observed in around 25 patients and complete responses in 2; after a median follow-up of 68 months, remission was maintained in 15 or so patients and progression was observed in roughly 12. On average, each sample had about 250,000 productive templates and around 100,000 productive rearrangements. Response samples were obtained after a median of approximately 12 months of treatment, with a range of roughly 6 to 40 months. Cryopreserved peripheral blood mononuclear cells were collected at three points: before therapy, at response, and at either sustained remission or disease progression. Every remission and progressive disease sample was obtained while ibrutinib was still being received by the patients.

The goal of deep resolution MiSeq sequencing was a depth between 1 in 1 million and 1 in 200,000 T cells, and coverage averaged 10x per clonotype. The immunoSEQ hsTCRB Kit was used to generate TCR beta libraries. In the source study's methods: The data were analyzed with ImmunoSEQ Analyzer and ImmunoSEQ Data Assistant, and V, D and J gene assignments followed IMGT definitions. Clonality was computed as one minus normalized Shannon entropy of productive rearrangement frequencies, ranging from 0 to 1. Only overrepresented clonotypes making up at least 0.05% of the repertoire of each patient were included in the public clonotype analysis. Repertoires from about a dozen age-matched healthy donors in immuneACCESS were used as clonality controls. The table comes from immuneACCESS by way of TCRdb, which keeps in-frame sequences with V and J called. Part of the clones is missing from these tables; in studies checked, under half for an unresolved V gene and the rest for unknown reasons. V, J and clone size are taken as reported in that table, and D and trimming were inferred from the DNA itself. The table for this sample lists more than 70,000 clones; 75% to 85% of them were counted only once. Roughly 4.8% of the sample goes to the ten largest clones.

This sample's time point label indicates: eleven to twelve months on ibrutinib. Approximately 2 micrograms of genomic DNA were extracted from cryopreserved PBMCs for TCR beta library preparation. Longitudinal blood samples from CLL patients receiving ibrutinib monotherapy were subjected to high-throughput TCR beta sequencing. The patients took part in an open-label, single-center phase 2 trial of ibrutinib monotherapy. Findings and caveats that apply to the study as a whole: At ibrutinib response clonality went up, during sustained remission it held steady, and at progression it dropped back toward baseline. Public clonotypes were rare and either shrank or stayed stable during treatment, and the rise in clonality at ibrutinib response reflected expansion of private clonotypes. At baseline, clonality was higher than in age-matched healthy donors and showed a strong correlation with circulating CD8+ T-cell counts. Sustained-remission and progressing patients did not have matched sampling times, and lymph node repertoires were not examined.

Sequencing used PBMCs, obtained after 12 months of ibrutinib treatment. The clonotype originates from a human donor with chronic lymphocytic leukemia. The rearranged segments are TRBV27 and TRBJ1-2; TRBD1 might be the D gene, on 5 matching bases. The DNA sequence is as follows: TGTGCCAGCAGAAACGCTGGGGCAAGAGAGGGCTACACCTTC. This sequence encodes CASRNAGAREGYTF.